This T cell receptor (beta chain) was retrieved from a study of beta chain features in type 1 diabetes. The wider study: Sorted cells from all samples, numbering 107,917,701, were examined.

Study conclusions and caveats: In patients and controls equally, PCR might favor templates that are shorter. The VDJ junctions of type 1 diabetes patients carried fewer insertions and more deletions. Significant though moderate, a shortening of TCRB CDR3s appeared in all four CD4+ subsets of Type 1 diabetes patients.

TCRB transcripts that were expressed got sequenced, as all of the isolated RNA had been reverse transcribed. Clones were read by immunoSEQ multiplex PCR, and TCRdb kept only the in-frame ones, dropping some. Here the sample spans 400,000 or so clones, around 10% being singletons. Trimming took off 4 bases at V and 3 bases at J, with 10 bases between the two ends. This CDR3 contains 13 residues. Germline CDR1 reads KGHSH; CDR2 reads LQKENI. Notes on this clone: Its antigen is as yet unknown.

The J gene is TRBJ2-7, the V gene TRBV18; no definite D call. The sample taken for sequencing was central memory CD4+ T cells from blood. The receptor was derived from a man younger than 40 with type 1 diabetes. The CDR3 region has the DNA TGTGCCAGCTCACTCGGATCTAGCTACGAGCAGTACTTC. Protein: CASSLGSSYEQYF.